This passage covers 29 T cell receptor beta chains from one sample sequenced in a study of blood T cell repertoires in COVID-19. The method was immunoSEQ multiplex PCR; TCRdb's version includes in-frame clones alone and lacks a portion of them. This sample has approximately 140,000 clones, with roughly 79% found just once. What was sequenced was peripheral blood. The receptors originated from a human donor with acute or convalescent COVID-19. The donor label of this sample is uncertain.

This clone has only a few counts. This chain connects TRBV5-1 to TRBJ2-2, with D possibly matching TRBD2 (5 bases). V shed 0 bases and J shed 6 bases, with 15 bases lying between them. The germline gives CDR1 SGHRS, CDR2 YFSETQ. CDR3 length: 16 amino acids. In DNA, the CDR3 is TGCGCCAGCAGCTTGGCTGGGCTGGCCGGGGCCGGGGAGCTGTTTTTT. Translating gives CASSLAGLAGAGELFF.

This clone was seen repeatedly, ten times or more. J is TRBJ2-7 and V is TRBV6-5, with D possibly matching TRBD2 (5 bases). The ends were cut back, 6 bases at V and 0 bases at J, with 12 bases in the middle. Germline CDR1 MNHEY, CDR2 SVGAGI. CDR3 length equals 14 residues. CDR3 in amino acids: CASSPSDYSYEQYF. As DNA, the CDR3 is TGTGCCAGCAGCCCCAGCGACTACTCCTACGAGCAGTACTTC.

The chain uses TRBV10-3 and TRBJ2-1; 11 nucleotides align to TRBD2. The CDR3 has 15 amino acids. The germline CDR1 and CDR2 sequences are ENHRY and SYGVKD. Trimming removed 7 bases from V and 7 bases from J; junction bases left unmatched: 9. CDR3 sequence: CAIMGTSGGTNEQFF. The CDR3 nucleotides are TGTGCCATCATGGGAACTAGCGGGGGTACAAATGAGCAGTTCTTC.

The CDR3 sequence is CASSQDQGGGNEQFF. CDR3 nucleotide sequence: TGCGCCAGCAGCCAAGATCAAGGGGGCGGAAATGAGCAGTTCTTC. The genes are TRBV4-1 and TRBJ2-1, with TRBD1 matching over 7 bases. Germline CDR1 and CDR2: MGHRA and YSYEKL. V shed 0 bases, J shed 7 bases, and the junction held 6 bases outside the gene matches. The CDR3 runs to 15 residues.

This chain links TRBV7-8 with TRBJ2-3; TRBD2 matches 11 bases. The CDR3 runs 16 residues. The V and J ends lost 7 bases and 2 bases, in that order; junction bases with no gene match: 8. From germline, CDR1 is SGHVS and CDR2 FQNEAQ. CDR3 DNA: TGTGCCAGCATCCCTAGCGGGGGGACATTCACAGATACGCAGTATTTT. Amino acid sequence: CASIPSGGTFTDTQYF.

The V and J genes are TRBV18 and TRBJ1-5; no definite D call. Germline CDR1 is KGHSH and CDR2 is LQKENI. This CDR3 has 15 amino acids. V gave up 3 bases and J gave up 6 bases, with 15 bases separating them. The CDR3 nucleotides read TGTGCCAGCTCACCGACGGCGGGGATGGGTCAGCCCCAGCATTTT. The encoded protein is CASSPTAGMGQPQHF.

The J gene is TRBJ1-2, the V gene TRBV24-1; D is uncertain. V gave up 5 bases and J gave up 3 bases, with 6 bases separating them. This CDR3 comprises 12 residues. Per the germline V gene, CDR1 is KGHDR and CDR2 is SFDVKD. The CDR3 is CATSVGDYGYTF. As DNA, the CDR3 is TGTGCCACCAGTGTCGGTGACTATGGCTACACCTTC.

The genes are TRBV27 and TRBJ2-2; possibly TRBD2 for D (6 bases). This CDR3 spans 17 amino acids. Trimming cost V 4 bases and J 4 bases, with 19 bases left between them. Germline loops: CDR1 MNHEY, CDR2 SMNVEV (reference sequence). CDR3 region: CASSSLPGGSSTGELFF. The CDR3 DNA reads as TGTGCCAGCAGTTCCCTCCCCGGGGGTTCGAGCACCGGGGAGCTGTTTTTT.

This chain joins TRBV6-5 and TRBJ1-1, with 11 bases fitting TRBD1. Trimming took 6 bases from V and 5 from J; bases not matched to a gene: 5. Germline lookup yields CDR1 MNHEY and CDR2 SVGAGI. This CDR3 region has 14 residues. DNA for the CDR3: TGTGCCAGCAGCATGGACAGGGGGCTTACTGAAGCTTTCTTT. Translating gives CASSMDRGLTEAFF.

The chain recombines TRBV11-3 with TRBJ2-5; 8 nucleotides line up with TRBD2. V was pared by 5 bases and J by 4 bases, with 6 bases of the junction left unmatched. Germline-derived CDR1 and CDR2 are SGHNT and YENEEA. The CDR3 totals 14 residues. CDR3 region: CASSQSSGGETQYF. The DNA of the CDR3 is TGTGCCAGCAGCCAATCGAGCGGGGGAGAGACCCAGTACTTC.

V gene TRBV10-3 combines with J gene TRBJ1-2; D is possibly TRBD1 (6 bases). This CDR3 has 18 amino acids. Trimming took 6 bases from V and 1 from J, leaving 24 bases between them. Germline CDR1 is ENHRY and CDR2 is SYGVKD. Here the CDR3 DNA reads TGTGCCATCAGCAAGGGTACCAGTCCAGGGGCGCTTAACTATGGCTACACCTTC. This codes for CAISKGTSPGALNYGYTF.

V is TRBV15 and J is TRBJ1-1; D gene ambiguous. The CDR3 has 13 residues. The germline V gene encodes CDR1 LNHNV and CDR2 YYDKDF (reference sequence). The germline V and J ends were trimmed by 4 bases and 5 bases, with 11 bases remaining between them. CDR3 nucleotides: TGTGCCACCAGCAAAGGTCTCGGGACTGAAGCTTTCTTT. It specifies CATSKGLGTEAFF. The variable domain in full, completed from reference TRBV15 and TRBJ1-1, reads DAMVIQNPRYQVTQFGKPVTLSCSQTLNHNVMYWYQQKSSQAPKLLFHYYDKDFNNEADTPDNFQSRRPNTSFCFLDIRSPGLGDTAMYLCATSKGLGTEAFFGQGTRLTVV.

The chain couples TRBV7-9 to TRBJ1-4; 10 positions match TRBD1. V trimming: 4 bases; J trimming: 2 bases; junction bases outside the gene matches: 10. The CDR3 spans 18 residues. In germline, CDR1 is SEHNR, CDR2 FQNEAQ (reference sequence). The CDR3 coding sequence is TGTGCCAGCAGCTCAAACGACAGGGGGCGGAAGACTAATGAAAAACTGTTTTTT. Its translation: CASSSNDRGRKTNEKLFF. Full variable domain (missing parts from reference TRBV7-9 and TRBJ1-4): DTGVSQNPRHKITKRGQNVTFRCDPISEHNRLYWYRQTLGQGPEFLTYFQNEAQLEKSRLLSDRFSAERPKGSFSTLEIQRTEQGDSAMYLCASSSNDRGRKTNEKLFFGSGTQLSVL.

This chain connects TRBV6-5 to TRBJ1-1, with unresolved D. Germline V gene data show CDR1 as MNHEY and CDR2 as SVGAGI. The length of the CDR3 is 14 residues. Trimming cost V 2 bases and J 0 bases, with 7 bases left between them. This chain's CDR3 is CASSYGGMNTEAFF. The CDR3 DNA sequence: TGTGCCAGCAGTTACGGAGGGATGAACACTGAAGCTTTCTTT.

The chain links TRBV11-2 to TRBJ2-1, with D unresolved. V was cut by 4 bases and J by 10 bases, with 8 bases left in between. CDR1 is SGHAT, CDR2 FQNNGV, per germline. This CDR3 contains 11 residues. CDR3 loop: CASSSDGEQFF. CDR3 bases: TGTGCCAGCAGCTCTGACGGGGAGCAGTTCTTC.

A few counts support this clone. The same CDR3 arises from other DNA sequences in this sample as well. The genes are TRBV2 and TRBJ1-5; 9 nucleotides match TRBD1. Germline loops: CDR1 SNHLY, CDR2 FYNNEI. The trim removed 6 bases at V and 4 bases at J, leaving 4 bases unmatched. This CDR3 contains 14 residues. CDR3 region: CASSVGQGNQPQHF. CDR3 in DNA: TGTGCCAGCAGCGTCGGACAGGGGAATCAGCCCCAGCATTTT. Using reference TRBV2 and TRBJ1-5 for the parts outside the CDR3, the full variable domain is EPEVTQTPSHQVTQMGQEVILRCVPISNHLYFYWYRQILGQKVEFLVSFYNNEISEKSEIFDDQFSVERPDGSNFTLKIRSTKLEDSAMYFCASSVGQGNQPQHFGDGTRLSIL.

The table lists this clone with a count of one. The chain carries TRBV19 and TRBJ1-5; D is possibly TRBD1 (5 bases). V lost 6 bases, J lost 1 base, and 10 bases lay in between. This CDR3 region has 14 residues. CDR1 and CDR2 from the germline V gene are LNHDA and SQIVND (reference sequence). CDR3 region: CASSWTPSNQPQHF. CDR3 nucleotides: TGTGCCAGTAGCTGGACACCCAGCAATCAGCCCCAGCATTTT.

A single count supports this clone. V is TRBV6-5 and J is TRBJ2-7; 7 bases line up with TRBD1. V shed 0 bases and J 2 bases; nucleotides not matched to a gene: 4. Germline CDR1 and CDR2: MNHEY and SVGAGI. This CDR3 region has 15 residues. The CDR3 here is CASSYSNRGTYEQYF. CDR3 in DNA: TGTGCCAGCAGTTACTCTAACAGGGGCACCTACGAGCAGTACTTC.

The rearrangement uses TRBV9 and TRBJ1-6; the D gene is possibly TRBD1 (5 bases). The germline V gene encodes CDR1 SGDLS and CDR2 YYNGEE. This CDR3 spans 14 amino acids. V lost 0 bases to trimming and J lost 11 bases, with 12 bases between them. The CDR3 DNA is TGTGCCAGCAGCGTAGGTCAGGGAAAGGCACCCCTCCACTTT. It codes for CASSVGQGKAPLHF.

The chain carries TRBV19 and TRBJ2-7; tentative D call: TRBD1 (5 bases). Germline CDR1 LNHDA, CDR2 SQIVND (reference sequence). Trimming took 7 bases from V and 2 from J, leaving 12 bases between them. This CDR3 is 13 amino acids long. This CDR3 reads CASTAGNPYEQYF. The CDR3 DNA reads TGTGCCAGTACCGCAGGGAATCCCTACGAGCAGTACTTC.

This chain joins TRBV11-3 and TRBJ2-5, with 7 bases matching TRBD2. The V and J ends lost 2 bases and 4 bases, in that order; junction bases with no gene match: 10. Germline CDR1 and CDR2: SGHNT and YENEEA. CDR3 length: 16 amino acids. CDR3 amino acids: CASSLKVAGLRETQYF. CDR3 coding DNA: TGTGCCAGCAGCTTAAAGGTAGCGGGTTTACGAGAGACCCAGTACTTC.

The CDR3, as DNA: TGTGCCAGCAGTCCCCGAGTAGCGGGGACCCTTAGCACAGATACGCAGTATTTT. This codes for CASSPRVAGTLSTDTQYF. The chain uses TRBV27 and TRBJ2-3; 8 bases are a match to TRBD2. V shed 5 bases, J shed 0 bases, and the junction held 13 bases outside the gene matches. The CDR3 spans 18 residues. Germline loops: CDR1 MNHEY, CDR2 SMNVEV (reference sequence).

The chain couples TRBV4-1 to TRBJ1-1, with TRBD1 matching over 7 bases. J was trimmed by 0 bases and V by 4 bases; bases with no gene match: 5. The CDR3 extends over 15 amino acids. The germline CDR1 and CDR2 sequences are MGHRA and YSYEKL. CDR3 coding DNA: TGCGCCAGCAGCCCGAAGACAGGGTTGAACACTGAAGCTTTCTTT. This sequence encodes CASSPKTGLNTEAFF.

V and J are TRBV15 and TRBJ2-7, with a tentative D call TRBD2 (6 bases). With 0 bases removed from V and 5 bases from J, the gap between germline ends came to 14 bases. The CDR3 extends over 15 amino acids. Germline values: CDR1 LNHNV, CDR2 YYDKDF (reference sequence). The CDR3 nucleotides are TGTGCCACCAGCAGAGACCCAGCTAGCGTGGACGAGCAGTACTTC. Protein product: CATSRDPASVDEQYF.

The V call is TRBV6-5, the J call TRBJ1-2; D perhaps matches TRBD1 (6 bases). CDR1 is MNHEY, CDR2 SVGAGI, per germline. The CDR3 loop spans 14 amino acids. Trimming pared 1 base from V and 8 bases from J, leaving 14 bases between. The CDR3 is CASSYFGGAWGYTF. In nucleotides, the CDR3 is TGTGCCAGCAGTTACTTTGGGGGCGCGTGGGGCTACACCTTC.

This clone was recorded a few times. The J gene is TRBJ2-2, the V gene TRBV5-4; a possible D gene is TRBD2 (6 bases). CDR3 length equals 12 residues. V lost 9 bases and J 6 bases, leaving 12 bases between the germline ends. Germline values: CDR1 SGHNT, CDR2 YYREEE (reference sequence). CDR3 region: CATIGGSGELFF. The CDR3 DNA reads as TGTGCCACGATCGGAGGGTCCGGGGAGCTGTTTTTT.

J is TRBJ2-3 and V is TRBV5-8; 11 bases are shared with TRBD2. V shed 5 bases and J 5 bases; nucleotides not matched to a gene: 7. The CDR3 has 15 amino acids. Looked up from germline, CDR1 is SGHTS and CDR2 is YDEGEE. CDR3 residues: CASSRTSGFIDTQYF. The CDR3 DNA is TGTGCCAGCAGTCGGACTAGCGGGTTTATAGATACGCAGTATTTT.

V is TRBV24-1 and J is TRBJ2-3; 11 bases are shared with TRBD2. The germline gives CDR1 KGHDR, CDR2 SFDVKD. CDR3 size: 16 residues. Trimming at V came to 4 bases and at J to 7 bases, leaving 9 bases not matched to a gene. The CDR3 bases are TGTGCCACCAGTGAAGCTAGCGGGGGGCTGAGAAATACGCAGTATTTT. Protein: CATSEASGGLRNTQYF.

The chain employs TRBV18 and TRBJ1-1; the D is unclear. The CDR3 runs 13 residues. Germline CDR1 and CDR2: KGHSH and LQKENI. V was clipped by 4 bases and J by 3 bases, with 9 bases between them. The CDR3 here is CASSLGDYTEAFF. DNA for the CDR3: TGTGCCAGCTCACTCGGGGATTACACTGAAGCTTTCTTT. Full variable domain (remainder filled in from reference TRBV18 and TRBJ1-1): NAGVMQNPRHLVRRRGQEARLRCSPMKGHSHVYWYRQLPEEGLKFMVYLQKENIIDESGMPKERFSAEFPKEGPSILRIQQVVRGDSAAYFCASSLGDYTEAFFGQGTRLTVV.